Listed below are T cell receptor beta chains from one sample, sequenced in a study of vaccination and CD4 T cells after COVID-19. TCRdb reprocessed the PCR reads with MiXCR, giving one entry per CDR3 protein. The data hold a few thousand distinct CDR3 sequences, with approximately 30% observed a single time. No antigen has been assigned to these receptors. Material for sequencing was CD4+ T cells from blood, cultured in vitro. The receptors here all came from a human donor who had recovered from COVID-19. The CDR3 runs from the conserved cysteine through the conserved F or W. Each record gives: J gene, V gene, CDR3 protein.

j_gene: TRBJ2-3; v_gene: TRBV9; CDR3aa: CASSVEAGGPDTQYF
j_gene: TRBJ2-4; v_gene: TRBV5-6; CDR3aa: CASSLDYRENIQYF
j_gene: TRBJ2-3; v_gene: TRBV30; CDR3aa: CAWSVTSGEGDTQYF
j_gene: TRBJ1-1; v_gene: TRBV7-9; CDR3aa: CASSLGQGITNTEAFF
j_gene: TRBJ2-2; v_gene: TRBV10-3; CDR3aa: CAIRPTGAVGGTGELFF
j_gene: TRBJ2-7; v_gene: TRBV5-1; CDR3aa: CASGPGGSYEQYF
j_gene: TRBJ2-7; v_gene: TRBV5-6; CDR3aa: CASSSGTVSYEQYF
j_gene: TRBJ1-3; v_gene: TRBV24-1; CDR3aa: CATKKGSGNTIYF
j_gene: TRBJ1-3; v_gene: TRBV9; CDR3aa: CASSVAAGAGNTIYF
j_gene: TRBJ2-1; v_gene: TRBV7-9; CDR3aa: CASSLAQGLAVHEQFF
j_gene: TRBJ2-7; v_gene: TRBV5-1; CDR3aa: CASSLAGGGPSSYEQYF
j_gene: TRBJ2-3; v_gene: TRBV5-1; CDR3aa: CASSSGLALITDTQYF
j_gene: TRBJ1-1; v_gene: TRBV5-8; CDR3aa: CATPPLVGYRAEAFF
j_gene: TRBJ1-1; v_gene: TRBV6-2/TRBV6-3; CDR3aa: CASSHVGGPMNTEAFF
j_gene: TRBJ1-5; v_gene: TRBV6-5; CDR3aa: CASSYPEHIQGSPLPQHF
j_gene: TRBJ2-1; v_gene: TRBV24-1; CDR3aa: CATSRSRFRGTNEQFF
j_gene: TRBJ2-3; v_gene: TRBV7-9; CDR3aa: CASSDRFGTDTQYF
j_gene: TRBJ2-7; v_gene: TRBV30; CDR3aa: CAWRTGLNHEQYF
j_gene: TRBJ1-5; v_gene: TRBV19; CDR3aa: CASSIRARGANQPQHF
j_gene: TRBJ1-1; v_gene: TRBV12-5; CDR3aa: CASGLVGYTEAFF
j_gene: TRBJ2-5; v_gene: TRBV15; CDR3aa: CATSRDYGPAPGETQYF
j_gene: TRBJ1-6; v_gene: TRBV6-1; CDR3aa: CASSTTGASPLHF
j_gene: TRBJ2-2; v_gene: TRBV6-1; CDR3aa: CASSVAGTGELPGELFF